The rows below give T cell receptor beta chains drawn from one sample of a study of T cell responses to AZD1222 COVID-19 vaccine. Clones were read by immunoSEQ multiplex PCR, and TCRdb kept only the in-frame ones, dropping some. The sample contains 95,000 to 100,000 clones, 80% to 95% of which appear only once. The material was peripheral blood, obtained 28 days after the second AZD1222 dose. These receptors all stem from an adult who received the AZD1222 COVID-19 vaccine. The CDR3 runs from the conserved cysteine through the conserved F or W. A D gene is named only where the DNA matches it firmly. Expanded clones get a size class; other rows say once, few or many, or leave the size out.

d_call	v_call	clone_size	j_call	cdr3_nt	cdr3_aa
-	TRBV14	-	TRBJ2-5	TGTGCCAGCAGCCAAGGGTTCGGATACCAAGAGACCCAGTACTTC	CASSQGFGYQETQYF
-	TRBV5-1	-	TRBJ2-1	TGCGCCAGCAGCTTGGCGCGGGGTAGCTCCTACAATGAGCAGTTCTTC	CASSLARGSSYNEQFF
-	TRBV29-1	-	TRBJ1-2	TGCAGCGTTAGGTCCGGACAGCTAAACTATGGCTACACCTTC	CSVRSGQLNYGYTF
-	TRBV28	-	TRBJ2-1	TGTGCCACCACAGTAGCGGAGGGCAATGAGCAGTTCTTC	CATTVAEGNEQFF
-	TRBV12-3/TRBV12-4	-	TRBJ1-2	TGTGCCAGCACAGGGGATGAGAATCATGGCTACACCTTC	CASTGDENHGYTF
-	TRBV2	-	TRBJ2-5	TGTGCCAGCAGGGCAGGACAAGAGACCCAGTACTTC	CASRAGQETQYF
TRBD2	TRBV2	-	TRBJ2-3	TGTGCCAGCAGCGCCAAACCAATGGGACTAGCGGGATCCACAGATACGCAGTATTTT	CASSAKPMGLAGSTDTQYF
TRBD1	TRBV10-3	-	TRBJ1-5	TGTGCCATCAGTGAGTCAAGGGGGCCTAGCAATCAGCCCCAGCATTTT	CAISESRGPSNQPQHF
-	TRBV5-1	few	TRBJ2-2	TGCGCCAGCAGATACAGGGAGGGCACCGGGGAGCTGTTTTTT	CASRYREGTGELFF
-	TRBV3-1/TRBV3-2	-	TRBJ1-5	TGTGCCAGCAGCCAAATGATCGGTGAGCCCCAGCATTTT	CASSQMIGEPQHF
-	TRBV19	-	TRBJ1-1	TGTGCCAGTAGTCCCAGGACTGGGTCTGAAGCTTTCTTT	CASSPRTGSEAFF
TRBD1	TRBV6-5	-	TRBJ1-1	TGTGCCAGCAGTCCGACAGGGCGGTTGATCACTGAAGCTTTCTTT	CASSPTGRLITEAFF
TRBD1	TRBV20-1	-	TRBJ1-4	TGCAGTGCTACGGACAGGGAAAAACTGTTTTTT	CSATDREKLFF
TRBD1	TRBV3-1/TRBV3-2	-	TRBJ1-6	TGTGCCAGCAGCCCAGGGACAGGGGCTGATTCACCCCTCCACTTT	CASSPGTGADSPLHF
TRBD2	TRBV11-2	-	TRBJ2-2	TGTGCCAGCAGCTTATTACTCCAAGCGGGACGGAACACCGGGGAGCTGTTTTTT	CASSLLLQAGRNTGELFF
-	TRBV6-5	-	TRBJ2-7	TGTGCCAGCAGTCGCCACGGCGACTACGAGCAGTACTTC	CASSRHGDYEQYF
-	TRBV30	-	TRBJ2-1	TGTGCCTGGAGTATTCCCGAACTAGCCCGGGATGAGTATGAGCAGTTCTTC	CAWSIPELARDEYEQFF
-	TRBV6-2/TRBV6-3	-	TRBJ1-6	TGTGCCAGCAGTGACCGGACGGGCTTTGGGTCACCCCTCCACTTT	CASSDRTGFGSPLHF
-	TRBV29-1	-	TRBJ2-7	TGCAGCGTCGCGGACAGCTTTATCCACGAGCAGTACTTC	CSVADSFIHEQYF
-	TRBV21-1	-	TRBJ1-5	TGTGCCAGCAGCAAAACCTCACAGTTACTCAATCAGCCCCAGCATTTT	CASSKTSQLLNQPQHF
TRBD1	TRBV28	-	TRBJ1-2	TGTGCCAGCAGTTCGGGACAGCCTTATGGCTACACCTTC	CASSSGQPYGYTF
-	TRBV3-1/TRBV3-2	-	TRBJ2-7	TGTGCCAGCAGCCAACGGGGTGGCGAGCAGTACTTC	CASSQRGGEQYF
TRBD2	TRBV7-8	-	TRBJ2-7	TGTGCCAGCAGCGTTAGCGGGAGGGCCTTCCACGAGCAGTACTTC	CASSVSGRAFHEQYF
-	TRBV7-2	-	TRBJ1-5	TGTGCCAGCAGCTTATGGCAGGGAGAGGAGCAGCCCCAGCATTTT	CASSLWQGEEQPQHF
-	TRBV2	-	TRBJ2-5	TGTGCCAGCAGTGTTGGGGGGCTAGGGGAGACCCAGTACTTC	CASSVGGLGETQYF
TRBD1	TRBV5-1	-	TRBJ1-4	TGCGCCAGCAGGATCGCCGGGACAGGGAATGAAAAACTGTTTTTT	CASRIAGTGNEKLFF
TRBD1	TRBV28	few	TRBJ1-4	TGTGCCAGCAGCCTCGCACTATCCGGGACAGGGGAGGGAAGACTGTTTTTT	CASSLALSGTGEGRLFF
TRBD2	TRBV5-6	-	TRBJ2-3	TGTGCCAGTTCGCAACTAGCGGGAGCGACAGATACGCAGTATTTT	CASSQLAGATDTQYF
TRBD1	TRBV5-1	-	TRBJ1-4	TGCGCCAGCAGCTTGGGAGTGACAGGGGTAAATGAAAAACTGTTTTTT	CASSLGVTGVNEKLFF
TRBD2	TRBV28	-	TRBJ2-7	TGTGCCAGCAGTTTATCACTAGCGGGGATTTCCTACGAGCAGTACTTC	CASSLSLAGISYEQYF
-	TRBV7-2	-	TRBJ2-5	TGTGCCAGCAGCGCATCCGGGACCCTGACTCGCGGAAGCCAGTACTTC	CASSASGTLTRGSQYF
-	TRBV9	-	TRBJ2-1	TGTGCCAGCAGCGCCAGCAGGTGGCTAGCGAGTGAGCAGTTCTTC	CASSASRWLASEQFF
-	TRBV24-1	-	TRBJ2-7	TGTGCCACCAGTGATAATACTTACGAGCAGTACTTC	CATSDNTYEQYF
-	TRBV7-9	-	TRBJ1-1	TGTGCCAGCAGCCCAGGGAGCCTCATGAACACTGAAGCTTTCTTT	CASSPGSLMNTEAFF
-	TRBV18	-	TRBJ2-7	TGTGCCAGCTCCCCAGGGACGGGAGAGCTGATCGGCTACGAGCAGTACTTC	CASSPGTGELIGYEQYF
TRBD2	TRBV19	-	TRBJ2-1	TGTGCCAGTAGTATAGTAGCGGGAGGGGGATACAATGAGCAGTTCTTC	CASSIVAGGGYNEQFF
-	TRBV2	-	TRBJ2-3	TGTGCCAGCAGCGGACTACAGGGAGGGACAGATACGCAGTATTTT	CASSGLQGGTDTQYF
-	TRBV20-1	-	TRBJ1-1	TGCAGTGCTAAGCCGAACACTGAAGCTTTCTTT	CSAKPNTEAFF
-	TRBV7-2	once	TRBJ2-7	TGTGCCAGCAGCTTAGCGCACAGGAACCCTCCTACGAGGCAGTACTTC	CASSLAHRNPPTRQYF
-	TRBV5-1	-	TRBJ1-6	TGCGCCAGCAGCTTGTGGTCCGGGATCGGTTCACCCCTCCACTTT	CASSLWSGIGSPLHF
-	TRBV5-1	-	TRBJ2-1	TGCGCCAGCAGCTTGGACTGGGGGATGAATGAGCAGTTCTTC	CASSLDWGMNEQFF
-	TRBV3-1/TRBV3-2	-	TRBJ2-7	TGTGCCAGCAGCCAAGAGGGGGGCGGCTATCAGTACTTC	CASSQEGGGYQYF
-	TRBV27	-	TRBJ1-5	TGTGCCAGCAGTTTATCGAGTGCGGCAATGGGCAATCAGCCCCAGCATTTT	CASSLSSAAMGNQPQHF
-	TRBV28	-	TRBJ1-1	TGTGCCAGCAGTATAACCCAGGCGAACACTGAAGCTTTCTTT	CASSITQANTEAFF
TRBD2	TRBV7-9	-	TRBJ2-7	TGTGCCAGCAGCTTAGGGTTAGCGGGGGCCTACGAGCAGTACTTC	CASSLGLAGAYEQYF
-	TRBV7-2	-	TRBJ1-2	TGTGCCAGCAGCCCAGAGAATTGGTCTAACTATGGCTACACCTTC	CASSPENWSNYGYTF
-	TRBV18	-	TRBJ1-5	TGTGCCAGCTCACCAGGGGCAGCTCAGCCCCAGCATTTT	CASSPGAAQPQHF
TRBD2	TRBV28	-	TRBJ2-5	TGTGCCAGCGGGGTAGCGGGACTGGGCCAAGAGACCCAGTACTTC	CASGVAGLGQETQYF
TRBD1	TRBV28	-	TRBJ1-1	TGTGCCAGCAGTTTATGGGGTAGGCAGGGGGCTGAAGCTTTCTTT	CASSLWGRQGAEAFF
-	TRBV27	-	TRBJ1-5	TGTGCCAGCAGAAGGGGGAGTCAGCCCCAGCATTTT	CASRRGSQPQHF
-	TRBV19	-	TRBJ2-1	TGTGCCAGTAGCCCCCGCGAAGCTAGCGAAGAGCAGTTCTTC	CASSPREASEEQFF
-	TRBV4-3	-	TRBJ1-5	TGCGCCAGCAGCCAAGATCCTTTTTCCAATCAGCCCCAGCATTTT	CASSQDPFSNQPQHF